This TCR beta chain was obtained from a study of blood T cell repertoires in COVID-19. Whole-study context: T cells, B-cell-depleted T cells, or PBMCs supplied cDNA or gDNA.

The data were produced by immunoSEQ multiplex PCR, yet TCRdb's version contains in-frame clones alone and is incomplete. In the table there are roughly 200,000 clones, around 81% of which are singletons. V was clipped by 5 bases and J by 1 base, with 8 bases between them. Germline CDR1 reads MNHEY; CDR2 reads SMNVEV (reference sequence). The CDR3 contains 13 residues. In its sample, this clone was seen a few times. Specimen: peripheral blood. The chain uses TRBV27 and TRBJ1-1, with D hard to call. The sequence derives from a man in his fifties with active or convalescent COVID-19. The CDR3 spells CASSITENTEAFF. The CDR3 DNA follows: TGTGCCAGCAGTATTACAGAGAACACTGAAGCTTTCTTT.